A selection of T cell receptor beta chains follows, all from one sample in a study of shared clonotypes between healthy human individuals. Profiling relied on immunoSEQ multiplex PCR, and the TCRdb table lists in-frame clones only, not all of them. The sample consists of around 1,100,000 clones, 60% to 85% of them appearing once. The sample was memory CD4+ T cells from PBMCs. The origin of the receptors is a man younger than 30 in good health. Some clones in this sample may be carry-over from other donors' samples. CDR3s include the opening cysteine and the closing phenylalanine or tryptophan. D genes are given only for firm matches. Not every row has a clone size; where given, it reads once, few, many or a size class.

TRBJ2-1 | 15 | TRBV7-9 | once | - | CASSLGQSPHNEQFF | TGTGCCAGCAGCTTAGGACAGTCCCCTCACAATGAGCAGTTCTTC
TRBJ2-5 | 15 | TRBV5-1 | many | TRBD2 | CASSRNVAGLETQYF | TGCGCCAGCAGCCGCAATGTAGCGGGATTAGAGACCCAGTACTTC
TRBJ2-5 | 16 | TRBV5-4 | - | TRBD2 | CASSQHSGRYQETQYF | TGTGCCAGCAGCCAACATAGCGGGAGGTACCAAGAGACCCAGTACTTC
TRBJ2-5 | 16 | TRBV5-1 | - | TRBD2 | CASGPVTSGRQETQYF | TGCGCCAGCGGGCCTGTGACTAGCGGGAGGCAAGAGACCCAGTACTTC
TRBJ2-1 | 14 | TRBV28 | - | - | CASSPPRRHREQFF | TGTGCCAGCAGTCCTCCTAGACGCCACCGTGAGCAGTTCTTC
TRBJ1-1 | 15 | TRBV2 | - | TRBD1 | CASSEEGQGSTEAFF | TGTGCCAGCAGTGAAGAGGGACAGGGATCCACTGAAGCTTTCTTT
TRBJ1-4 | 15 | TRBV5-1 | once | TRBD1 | CASSLATGMREKLFF | TGCGCCAGCAGCTTGGCGACAGGGATGCGTGAAAAACTGTTTTTT
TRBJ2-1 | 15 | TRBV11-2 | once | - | CASSFTTGSYNEQFF | TGTGCCAGCAGCTTTACTACAGGCTCCTACAATGAGCAGTTCTTC
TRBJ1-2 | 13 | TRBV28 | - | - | CASSQGMWYGYTF | TGTGCCAGCAGCCAGGGAATGTGGTATGGCTACACCTTC
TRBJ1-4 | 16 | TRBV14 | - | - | CASSQERGATNEKLFF | TGTGCCAGCAGCCAAGAAAGGGGCGCAACTAATGAAAAACTGTTTTTT
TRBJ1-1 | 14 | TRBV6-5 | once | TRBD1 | CASYGQGADTEAFF | TGTGCCAGCTATGGACAGGGGGCTGACACTGAAGCTTTCTTT
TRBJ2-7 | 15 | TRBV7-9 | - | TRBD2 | CASSPGTSGRLEQYF | TGTGCCAGCAGCCCCGGGACTAGCGGGAGACTCGAGCAGTACTTC
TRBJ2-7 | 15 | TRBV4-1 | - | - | CASSQVPTDFYEQYF | TGCGCCAGCAGCCAAGTTCCTACAGACTTCTACGAGCAGTACTTC
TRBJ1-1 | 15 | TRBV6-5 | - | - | CASRPGTPMNTEAFF | TGTGCCAGCAGACCTGGGACACCCATGAACACTGAAGCTTTCTTT
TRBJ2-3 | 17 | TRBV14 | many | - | CASSLHQQGGRADTQYF | TGTGCCAGCAGCCTGCACCAACAGGGTGGGAGAGCAGATACGCAGTATTTT
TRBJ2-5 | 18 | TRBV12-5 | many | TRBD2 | CASGSTTQTSGTKETQYF | TGTGCTAGTGGTTCAACAACCCAGACTAGCGGGACTAAAGAGACCCAGTACTTC
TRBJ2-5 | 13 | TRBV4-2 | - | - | CASSLEGLATQYF | TGTGCCAGCAGCTTAGAAGGGCTAGCGACCCAGTACTTC
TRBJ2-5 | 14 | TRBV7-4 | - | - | CASSHHIYGETQYF | TGTGCCAGCAGCCACCATATCTACGGGGAGACCCAGTACTTC
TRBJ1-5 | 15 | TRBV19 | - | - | CASSATGNSNQPQHF | TGTGCCAGTAGTGCGACAGGAAATAGCAATCAGCCCCAGCATTTT
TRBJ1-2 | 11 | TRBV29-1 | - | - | CSVEENYGYTF | TGCAGCGTTGAGGAGAACTATGGCTACACCTTC
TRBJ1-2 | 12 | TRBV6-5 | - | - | CASRGGAGGYTF | TGTGCCAGCCGGGGGGGGGCTGGTGGCTACACCTTC
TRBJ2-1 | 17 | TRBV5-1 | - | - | CASSSPQAVDLLDEQFF | TGCGCCAGCAGCTCGCCTCAGGCGGTGGATCTCCTGGATGAGCAGTTCTTC
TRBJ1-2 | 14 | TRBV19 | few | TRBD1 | CASSMTGTNYGYTF | TGTGCCAGTAGTATGACAGGGACTAACTATGGCTACACCTTC
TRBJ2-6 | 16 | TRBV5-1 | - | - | CASSPEWGGGANVLTF | TGCGCCAGCAGCCCGGAGTGGGGCGGAGGGGCCAACGTCCTGACTTTC
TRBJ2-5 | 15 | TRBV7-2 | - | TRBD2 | CASSLASGRGETQYF | TGTGCCAGCAGCTTAGCTAGCGGGAGAGGAGAGACCCAGTACTTC
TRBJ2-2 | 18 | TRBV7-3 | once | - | CASSLTTSPANIPGELFF | TGTGCCAGCAGCTTAACGACGAGCCCGGCTAATATCCCCGGGGAGCTGTTTTTT
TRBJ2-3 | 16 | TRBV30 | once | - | CAWSVGAGRSTDTQYF | TGTGCCTGGAGTGTGGGAGCGGGTCGTAGCACAGATACGCAGTATTTT
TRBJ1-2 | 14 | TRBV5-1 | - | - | CASSGETELYGYTF | TGCGCCAGCAGCGGAGAGACTGAACTATATGGCTACACCTTC
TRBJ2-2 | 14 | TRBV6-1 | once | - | CASKRRTGTGELFF | TGTGCCAGCAAGAGACGGACGGGCACCGGGGAGCTGTTTTTT
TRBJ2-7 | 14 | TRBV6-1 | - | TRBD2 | CASTLSGSSPEQYF | TGTGCCAGCACGCTTAGCGGGAGCTCTCCCGAGCAGTACTTC
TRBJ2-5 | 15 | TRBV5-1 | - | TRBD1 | CASSDGQGVGETQYF | TGCGCCAGCAGCGACGGACAGGGGGTAGGAGAGACCCAGTACTTC
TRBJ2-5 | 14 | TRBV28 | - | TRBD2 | CASRAGLAQETQYF | TGTGCCAGCAGGGCGGGACTAGCCCAAGAGACCCAGTACTTC
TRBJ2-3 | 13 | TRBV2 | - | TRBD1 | CASRWTGADTQYF | TGTGCCAGCAGATGGACAGGGGCGGATACGCAGTATTTT
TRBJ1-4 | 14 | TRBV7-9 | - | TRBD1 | CASSLTQGAMKLFF | TGTGCCAGCAGCTTAACCCAGGGGGCGATGAAACTGTTTTTT
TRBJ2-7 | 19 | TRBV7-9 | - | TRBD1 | CASSLAERTGGLGSYEQYF | TGTGCCAGCAGTTTAGCGGAGAGAACAGGGGGACTGGGGTCCTACGAGCAGTACTTC
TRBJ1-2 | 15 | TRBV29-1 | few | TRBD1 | CSVGGQGARGYGYTF | TGCAGCGTTGGGGGACAGGGGGCGCGCGGCTATGGCTACACCTTC
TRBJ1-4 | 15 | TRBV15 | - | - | CATSRGPGSTQKLFF | TGTGCCACCAGCAGAGGCCCAGGGAGTACCCAAAAACTGTTTTTT
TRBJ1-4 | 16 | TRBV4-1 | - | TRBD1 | CASAKLRDRVDEKLFF | TGCGCCAGCGCGAAATTGCGGGACAGGGTGGATGAAAAACTGTTTTTT
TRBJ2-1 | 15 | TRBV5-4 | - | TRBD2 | CASSSTSGTYNEQFF | TGTGCCAGCAGCTCCACTAGCGGAACCTACAATGAGCAGTTCTTC